This section outlines one T cell receptor beta chain sequence together with its context. The source of the sample is a study of glioma-infiltrating T cells after dendritic cell vaccination. As to time point: after dendritic cell vaccination, including at tumor progression/relapse. The primer mix had 60 V beta and 13 J beta primers. Assay used: immunoSEQ multiplex PCR; TCRdb lists only in-frame clones, some missing. The table has about 76,000 clones, roughly 84% seen once. The ends lost 5 bases at V and 9 bases at J; junction bases unmatched: 9. CDR1 is MNHEY, CDR2 SVGAGI, per germline. This CDR3 is built from 15 residues.

This receptor was obtained from a human donor with glioblastoma. This specimen was blood, taken after dendritic cell vaccination. V usage is TRBV6-5 and J usage is TRBJ1-6; 8 nucleotides line up with TRBD1. The chain's CDR3 is CASSPGTGLASPLHF. For the CDR3, the DNA is TGTGCCAGCAGTCCGGGGACAGGCTTAGCTTCACCCCTCCACTTT.